Shown below are 3 T cell receptor beta chains from a single sample sequenced in a study of OX40 agonist ivuxolimab in advanced cancers. Profiling relied on immunoSEQ multiplex PCR, and the TCRdb table lists in-frame clones only, not all of them. The data contain roughly 150,000 clones, 94% of them singletons. Source: CD4+ or CD8+ T cells sorted from blood, taken in a trial of the OX40 agonist ivuxolimab. The receptor set was obtained from an adult with an advanced solid tumor such as melanoma, head and neck, liver or kidney cancer.

The chain combines TRBV9 with TRBJ1-6; tentative D call: TRBD1 (5 bases). Germline loops: CDR1 SGDLS, CDR2 YYNGEE. V shed 6 bases and J shed 8 bases, with 15 bases lying between them. This CDR3 has 14 residues. CDR3: CASTGGDGDSPLHF. As DNA, the CDR3 is TGTGCCAGCACCGGCGGGGACGGCGATTCACCCCTCCACTTT.

J is TRBJ2-1 and V is TRBV30; 8 nucleotides match TRBD2. The CDR3 is 11 amino acids. The germline V gene has CDR1 GTSNPN and CDR2 SVGIG (reference sequence). Unmatched junction bases numbered 1, after V lost 3 bases and J lost 9 bases. CDR3 DNA sequence: TGTGCCTGGAGCGGGGGGGGTGAGCAGTTCTTC. This encodes CAWSGGGEQFF. The entire variable domain, with the rest obtained from reference TRBV30 and TRBJ2-1, is as follows: SQTIHQWPATLVQPVGSPLSLECTVEGTSNPNLYWYRQAAGRGLQLLFYSVGIGQISSEVPQNLSASRPQDRQFILSSKKLLLSDSGFYLCAWSGGGEQFFGPGTRLTVL.

The rearrangement joins TRBV29-1 to TRBJ2-1; 7 nucleotides match TRBD1. Germline CDR1 and CDR2: SQVTM and ANQGSEA. Trimming took 3 bases from V and 6 from J; bases not matched to a gene: 8. There are 14 residues in the CDR3. The CDR3 reads CSVETWTGRNEQFF. CDR3 in DNA: TGCAGCGTTGAGACCTGGACAGGCCGCAATGAGCAGTTCTTC.